The 21 T cell receptor beta chains given below trace back to one sample, sequenced in a study of blood T cell repertoires in COVID-19. Produced via immunoSEQ multiplex PCR; TCRdb's table is partial and in-frame only. The data contain 400,000 or so clones, around 87% of them singletons. The specimen was PBMCs or T cells enriched from blood (not recorded which). The origin of the receptors is a man aged 40-49 years in a cohort exposed to, infected with or recovered from COVID-19 (not recorded which).

The chain couples TRBV12-5 to TRBJ2-1, with 11 bases that match TRBD2. The CDR3 is 17 amino acids. The V segment lost 2 bases and the J segment 3 bases; nucleotides outside the gene matches: 6. CDR1 LGHNT and CDR2 FRNRAP come from the germline V gene. The CDR3 loop is CASGLLNGTSGYNEQFF. CDR3 bases: TGTGCTAGTGGTTTGCTGAACGGGACTAGCGGCTACAATGAGCAGTTCTTC.

The V gene is TRBV7-9, the J gene TRBJ1-6; 8 bases are a match to TRBD1. Unmatched junction bases numbered 3, after V lost 5 bases and J lost 6 bases. In germline, CDR1 is SEHNR, CDR2 FQNEAQ (reference sequence). The CDR3 covers 14 residues. The CDR3 region is CASSLTGVNSPLHF. As DNA, the CDR3 is TGTGCCAGCAGCCTGACAGGGGTTAATTCACCCCTCCACTTT.

This clone was observed a single time. The same CDR3 also results from other DNA sequences found in this sample. The rearrangement joins TRBV18 to TRBJ2-1, with 14 bases identical to TRBD2. Germline V gives CDR1 KGHSH, CDR2 LQKENI. With V trimmed by 4 bases and J by 5 bases, 1 base remained unmatched. CDR3 length equals 15 residues. The CDR3 region is CASSRGLAGDNEQFF. The DNA of the CDR3 is TGTGCCAGCTCACGGGGACTAGCGGGAGACAATGAGCAGTTCTTC.

The chain employs TRBV5-1 and TRBJ1-2, with 10 bases identical to TRBD1. The CDR3 sequence is 14 residues long. V shed 5 bases and J 8 bases; nucleotides not matched to a gene: 9. Germline V CDR1 and CDR2: SGHRS, YFSETQ. This chain's CDR3 is CASRMDRGDNGYTF. CDR3 nucleotide sequence: TGCGCCAGCAGGATGGACAGGGGGGATAACGGCTACACCTTC.

This rearrangement joins TRBV19 to TRBJ1-1; D perhaps matches TRBD1 (6 bases). The V gene's germline CDR1 is LNHDA and CDR2 SQIVND (reference sequence). The germline V and J ends were trimmed by 5 bases and 3 bases, with 13 bases remaining between them. The CDR3 runs to 14 residues. The CDR3 DNA sequence: TGTGCCAGTAGTGACCGGGACATAGACACTGAAGCTTTCTTT. Translating gives CASSDRDIDTEAFF. The whole variable domain, remainder taken from reference TRBV19 and TRBJ1-1, is DGGITQSPKYLFRKEGQNVTLSCEQNLNHDAMYWYRQDPGQGLRLIYYSQIVNDFQKGDIAEGYSVSREKKESFPLTVTSAQKNPTAFYLCASSDRDIDTEAFFGQGTRLTVV.

This rearrangement joins TRBV4-1 to TRBJ2-7, with TRBD2 identical over 8 bases. Unmatched junction bases numbered 15, after V lost 0 bases and J lost 8 bases. The CDR3 sequence is 17 residues long. CDR1 MGHRA and CDR2 YSYEKL come from the germline V gene. The CDR3 sequence is CASSQEIAGTRGFKQYF. CDR3 nucleotides: TGCGCCAGCAGCCAAGAAATCGCCGGGACTAGGGGTTTTAAGCAGTACTTC.

The chain links TRBV6-1 to TRBJ2-5, with unresolved D. There are 15 residues in the CDR3. V lost 2 bases, J lost 7 bases, and 17 bases lay in between. The V gene's germline CDR1 is MNHNS and CDR2 SASEGT. The CDR3 loop reads CASSESTGLGGTQYF. In DNA, the CDR3 is TGTGCCAGCAGTGAATCTACTGGGCTTGGTGGGACCCAGTACTTC.

The chain carries TRBV2 and TRBJ2-4, with D possibly TRBD1 on 5 matching bases. Germline assignment: CDR1 SNHLY and CDR2 FYNNEI. V was cut by 4 bases and J by 0 bases, with 7 bases left in between. The CDR3 spans 14 residues. This chain's CDR3 is CASSVRGAKNIQYF. The DNA of the CDR3 is TGTGCCAGCAGTGTTAGGGGAGCCAAAAACATTCAGTACTTC.

The V call is TRBV18, the J call TRBJ2-7; 9 nucleotides agree with TRBD1. Germline assignment: CDR1 KGHSH and CDR2 LQKENI. V lost 3 bases and J lost 5; bases outside the gene matches: 5. The CDR3 has 14 residues. CDR3 loop: CASSPDRGGNEQYF. The CDR3 coding sequence is TGTGCCAGCTCACCGGACAGGGGTGGTAACGAGCAGTACTTC.

This clone was seen a handful of times. The gene calls are TRBV19 and TRBJ1-1, with D maybe TRBD1 (5 bases). Trimming shortened V by 2 bases and J by 5 bases, and 12 bases separated the two germline ends. The CDR3 length is 14 residues. CDR1 is LNHDA and CDR2 is SQIVND in the germline V gene (reference sequence). In DNA form, the CDR3 reads TGTGCCAGTAGTATAAAGGGGCGGTTTACTGAAGCTTTCTTT. Encoded protein: CASSIKGRFTEAFF.

The chain joins TRBV18 to TRBJ2-5, with D uncertain. Trimming cost V 7 bases and J 3 bases, with 6 bases left between them. Germline CDR1 reads KGHSH; CDR2 reads LQKENI. This CDR3 has 11 amino acids. CDR3 in amino acids: CASYREETQYF. CDR3 coding DNA: TGTGCCAGCTACCGGGAAGAGACCCAGTACTTC.

This clone was counted a few times. The CDR3 loop is CASSQGDNRGFF. CDR3 nucleotide sequence: TGTGCCAGCAGCCAAGGGGACAATCGGGGGTTCTTC. This chain connects TRBV3-1 (or the pseudogene TRBV3-2) to TRBJ2-1; a weak D match, TRBD1 (6 bases). The CDR3 runs to 12 residues. Per germline, CDR1 LGHDT and CDR2 YNNKEL (reference sequence). Trimming took off 1 base at V and 15 bases at J, with 13 bases between the two ends.

This chain uses TRBV10-3 with TRBJ2-7, with 12 bases lining up with TRBD1. Germline values: CDR1 ENHRY, CDR2 SYGVKD. The CDR3 covers 16 residues. The V segment lost 4 bases and the J segment 6 bases; nucleotides outside the gene matches: 10. The CDR3 here is CAISGASGQGAGEQYF. CDR3 nucleotides: TGTGCCATCAGTGGAGCCTCGGGACAGGGGGCGGGCGAGCAGTACTTC.

The J gene is TRBJ2-5, the V gene TRBV9, with D possibly matching TRBD2 (6 bases). V was pared by 4 bases and J by 1 base, with 14 bases between. The V gene's germline CDR1 is SGDLS and CDR2 YYNGEE. The CDR3 totals 15 residues. CDR3 in amino acids: CASSPDPGGQETQYF. The CDR3, as DNA: TGTGCCAGCAGCCCCGATCCCGGGGGCCAAGAGACCCAGTACTTC. The full variable domain, completed using reference TRBV9 and TRBJ2-5, is DSGVTQTPKHLITATGQRVTLRCSPRSGDLSVYWYQQSLDQGLQFLIQYYNGEERAKGNILERFSAQQFPDLHSELNLSSLELGDSALYFCASSPDPGGQETQYFGPGTRLLVL.

The J gene is TRBJ2-1, the V gene TRBV10-3, with 10 bases aligning to TRBD2. With V trimmed by 1 base and J by 6 bases, 3 bases remained unmatched. This CDR3 comprises 15 residues. The V gene's germline CDR1 is ENHRY and CDR2 SYGVKD. CDR3: CAISELASGSNEQFF. Written as DNA, the CDR3 is TGTGCCATCAGTGAGTTGGCTAGCGGGAGCAATGAGCAGTTCTTC.

This clone showed up just once. The chain carries TRBV11-2 and TRBJ2-1, with 11 bases that match TRBD2. This CDR3 region has 15 residues. Germline V gives CDR1 SGHAT, CDR2 FQNNGV. V shed 1 base and J 9 bases; nucleotides not matched to a gene: 5. CDR3 nucleotides: TGTGCCAGCAGCTTAGCCCGACTAGCGGGACGTGAGCAGTTCTTC. It encodes CASSLARLAGREQFF.

V is TRBV5-4 and J is TRBJ2-4; 16 positions agree with TRBD2. V dropped 4 bases and J dropped 8; count of bases not matched to a gene: 9. CDR1 is SGHNT and CDR2 is YYREEE in the germline V gene (reference sequence). This CDR3 has 17 amino acids. The CDR3 coding sequence is TGTGCCAGCAGCCCGGGACTAGCGGGAGGGTGGGCGGACATTCAGTACTTC. It is translated as CASSPGLAGGWADIQYF.

CDR3 in DNA: TGTGCCAGCAGCTTAATAGGGAGCGGTTCACCCCTCCACTTT. This translates into CASSLIGSGSPLHF. This chain uses TRBV5-6 with TRBJ1-6; D gene unclear. Germline CDR1 SGHDT, CDR2 YYEEEE. Trimming stripped 2 bases from V and 9 bases from J, with 12 bases between. The CDR3 has 14 amino acids.

This clone was seen once. The chain uses TRBV28 and TRBJ2-3; weak D call: TRBD2 (6 bases). Looked up from germline, CDR1 is MDHEN and CDR2 is SYDVKM. Trimming removed 5 bases at V and 7 bases at J, with 13 bases between. This CDR3 has 13 amino acids. The CDR3 reads CASSDSGSHTQYF. The CDR3 bases are TGTGCCAGCAGTGACTCCGGGAGCCATACGCAGTATTTT.

This clone occurred once. The V gene is TRBV7-2, the J gene TRBJ2-1; the D gene is possibly TRBD2 (6 bases). The germline gives CDR1 SGHTA, CDR2 FQGNSA. Trimming took 2 bases from V and 3 from J, leaving 11 bases between them. This CDR3 has 15 amino acids. CDR3 sequence reads: CASSLYGGNYNEQFF. For the CDR3, the DNA is TGTGCCAGCAGCTTATATGGGGGGAACTACAATGAGCAGTTCTTC.

This rearrangement joins TRBV25-1 to TRBJ2-2; 10 positions match TRBD1. Germline CDR1 reads MGHDK; CDR2 reads SYGVNS. V shed 6 bases and J 7 bases; nucleotides not matched to a gene: 5. This CDR3 region has 14 residues. Here the CDR3 DNA reads TGTGCCAGCAGCCAGACAGGGGGCCACGGGGAGCTGTTTTTT. This codes for CASSQTGGHGELFF.